This T cell receptor (beta chain) appears in the sequencing data of a study of shared clonotypes between healthy human individuals. The study, taken as a whole, reports: It was the non-shared clonotypes that had lower generation probabilities than clonotypes shared by all four donors.

V lost 2 bases and J lost 2; bases outside the gene matches: 4. The germline V gene has CDR1 MNHEY and CDR2 SVGAGI. This CDR3 has 15 residues. Profiled with immunoSEQ multiplex PCR; TCRdb holds only in-frame clones, not every one. This sample carries under 600,000 clones, around 96% of them seen once, and the ten largest clones take about 0.067%. Comments on this clone: Its target is unknown.

V and J are TRBV6-5 and TRBJ2-7; the match to TRBD1 covers 9 bases. The receptor comes from a woman in her thirties in good health. The sample consisted of naive CD4+ T cells sorted from blood. As to subset: CD45RA+ positively selected. Written as DNA, the CDR3 is TGTGCCAGCAGTTACGGGACAGGGAGCGCCTACGAGCAGTACTTC. Encoded protein: CASSYGTGSAYEQYF.